The 29 T cell receptor beta chains below come from one sample, sequenced in a study of blood T cell repertoires in COVID-19. Sequencing used immunoSEQ multiplex PCR; TCRdb keeps in-frame clones, though not all of them. Found here are 150,000 to 200,000 clones, over 70% of them singletons; the top ten hold 8% to 13%. The specimen was PBMCs or T cells enriched from blood (not recorded which). These receptor sequences come from a man aged 45-60 years who had recovered from COVID-19.

The chain joins TRBV6-5 to TRBJ2-1, with 8 bases lining up with TRBD2. The CDR3 spans 14 residues. CDR1 and CDR2 from the germline V gene are MNHEY and SVGAGI. V lost 5 bases, J lost 10 bases, and 10 bases stayed unmatched. CDR3 sequence reads: CASSRGGGLLEQFF. In nucleotides, the CDR3 is TGTGCCAGCAGTCGGGGGGGTGGCCTCTTAGAGCAGTTCTTC.

This chain links TRBV7-9 with TRBJ1-2, with D perhaps matching TRBD1 (5 bases). The germline V and J ends were trimmed by 5 bases and 1 base, with 8 bases remaining between them. CDR1 is SEHNR and CDR2 is FQNEAQ in the germline V gene (reference sequence). The CDR3 length is 13 residues. The CDR3 loop is CASSPDSNYGYTF. The CDR3, as DNA: TGTGCCAGCAGCCCAGACAGTAACTATGGCTACACCTTC.

CDR3 loop: CASSFRGLAEAFF. In DNA form, the CDR3 reads TGTGCCAGTAGTTTCAGGGGTTTGGCTGAAGCTTTCTTT. The chain employs TRBV19 and TRBJ1-1, with D possibly matching TRBD1 (6 bases). The CDR3 is made up of 13 amino acids. Germline-derived CDR1 and CDR2 are LNHDA and SQIVND (reference sequence). V shed 5 bases and J shed 6 bases, with 13 bases lying between them.

The V and J genes are TRBV2 and TRBJ2-2; possibly TRBD2 for D (5 bases). There are 13 residues in the CDR3. The V end was cut by 3 bases, the J end by 6 bases, with 8 bases between. Germline values: CDR1 SNHLY, CDR2 FYNNEI. The CDR3, as DNA: TGTGCCAGCAGTGAGTCCGGGGCCGGGGAGCTGTTTTTT. It encodes CASSESGAGELFF.

The chain links TRBV3-1 (or the pseudogene TRBV3-2) to TRBJ2-7; 8 bases map to TRBD1. The CDR3 loop spans 14 amino acids. Germline CDR1 reads LGHDT; CDR2 reads YNNKEL (reference sequence). V was pared by 5 bases and J by 6 bases, with 9 bases of the junction left unmatched. In nucleotides, the CDR3 is TGTGCCAGCAGCGCCCGGACAGGGACCCTCGAGCAGTACTTC. This encodes CASSARTGTLEQYF.

The chain combines TRBV12-5 with TRBJ2-1, with 8 bases that match TRBD2. Germline V gene lookup returns CDR1 LGHNT and CDR2 FRNRAP. This CDR3 contains 16 residues. V shed 1 base and J 0 bases; nucleotides not matched to a gene: 2. The CDR3 reads CASGLAGGSSYNEQFF. CDR3 nucleotide sequence: TGTGCTAGTGGTTTGGCGGGGGGGAGCTCCTACAATGAGCAGTTCTTC.

The V call is TRBV19, the J call TRBJ1-1, with 7 bases matching TRBD1. The J segment lost 2 bases and the V segment lost 3 bases, leaving 15 bases of the junction unmatched. Germline V gives CDR1 LNHDA, CDR2 SQIVND (reference sequence). The CDR3 consists of 18 residues. The chain's CDR3 is CASSIKGQTYMSNTEAFF. CDR3 sequence (DNA): TGTGCCAGTAGTATCAAGGGACAGACGTATATGTCTAACACTGAAGCTTTCTTT.

V usage is TRBV5-1 and J usage is TRBJ2-7, with a tentative D call TRBD2 (6 bases). CDR3 length equals 16 residues. CDR1 SGHRS and CDR2 YFSETQ come from the germline V gene. The V and J ends lost 5 bases and 3 bases respectively, with 21 bases between them. CDR3 nucleotides: TGCGCCAGCAGAAAAGGAGGGGCGACCTCTGACTACGAGCAGTACTTC. Its translation is CASRKGGATSDYEQYF.

On this clone itself: Sequence at one end of the junction differs from germline and may be a read error. The chain carries TRBV7-7 and TRBJ1-4, with D unresolved. The CDR3 extends over 14 amino acids. The germline gives CDR1 SSHAT, CDR2 FNYEAQ (reference sequence). The CDR3 bases are TGTGCTAGCAGTCCCATTGCAACTAATGAAAAACTGTTTTTT. This translates into CASSPIATNEKLFF.

The chain uses TRBV30 and TRBJ1-2, with 9 bases matching TRBD1. J gave up 4 bases and V 7 bases, and 7 bases lay outside the gene matches. The CDR3 spans 13 residues. Germline V gene data show CDR1 as GTSNPN and CDR2 as SVGIG (reference sequence). The CDR3 sequence: CAFTGTGRYGYTF. For the CDR3, the DNA is TGTGCCTTCACCGGGACAGGGCGCTATGGCTACACCTTC.

V is TRBV6-6 and J is TRBJ2-2; 8 nucleotides agree with TRBD1. Germline loops: CDR1 MNHNY, CDR2 SVGAGI (reference sequence). Unmatched junction bases numbered 9, after V lost 5 bases and J lost 1 base. The CDR3 is 17 amino acids. The CDR3 DNA is TGTGCCAGCAGTCCTGGACAGGGCTCAGGGAACACCGGGGAGCTGTTTTTT. It specifies CASSPGQGSGNTGELFF.

V is TRBV29-1 and J is TRBJ2-3; no firm D call. CDR1 and CDR2 (germline): SQVTM, ANQGSEA. Trimming shortened V by 6 bases and J by 3 bases, and 7 bases separated the two germline ends. The CDR3 has 11 residues. The CDR3 loop reads CSVRVTDTQYF. The DNA of the CDR3 is TGCAGCGTGAGAGTGACAGATACGCAGTATTTT.

The chain uses TRBV10-3 and TRBJ2-4, with a weak D call TRBD2 (6 bases). The CDR3 is 15 amino acids. V lost 10 bases, J lost 7 bases, and 23 bases lay in between. Germline values: CDR1 ENHRY, CDR2 SYGVKD. CDR3 sequence (DNA): TGTGCCACCACCGGGGGACGGGCAAGGGAGAACATTCAGTACTTC. It codes for CATTGGRARENIQYF.

The chain employs TRBV25-1 and TRBJ2-1; 12 bases are shared with TRBD2. The CDR3 runs to 13 residues. Germline values: CDR1 MGHDK, CDR2 SYGVNS. J was trimmed by 13 bases and V by 8 bases; bases with no gene match: 9. The DNA of the CDR3 is TGTGCCAGCTCGCTAGCGGGGGGGGGTCATCAGTTCTTC. Translating it yields CASSLAGGGHQFF.

The chain recombines TRBV28 with TRBJ1-2; D gene unclear. V dropped 8 bases and J dropped 4 bases, with 8 bases sitting between them. The CDR3 is made up of 11 amino acids. Germline V gene sequence: CDR1 MDHEN, CDR2 SYDVKM. The CDR3 sequence: CASGRSYGYTF. As DNA, the CDR3 is TGTGCCAGCGGCAGGTCCTATGGCTACACCTTC.

This clone was observed once. V is TRBV14 and J is TRBJ1-1; the D gene is possibly TRBD1 (5 bases). The CDR3 is made up of 16 amino acids. Germline CDR1 reads SGHDN; CDR2 reads FVKESK. V lost 3 bases and J lost 7, with 21 bases in between. In nucleotides, the CDR3 is TGTGCCAGCAGCCACCTTAAATGGGGGGGAAATGTTGAAGCTTTCTTT. Residues: CASSHLKWGGNVEAFF.

The chain joins TRBV28 to TRBJ1-2; D is ambiguous. The germline V gene encodes CDR1 MDHEN and CDR2 SYDVKM. With 3 bases removed from V and 4 bases from J, the gap between germline ends came to 15 bases. The CDR3 runs 15 residues. The CDR3 DNA follows: TGTGCCAGCAGTTTTCCTCGTGCGACATCCTATGGCTACACCTTC. This sequence encodes CASSFPRATSYGYTF.

The chain couples TRBV5-4 to TRBJ2-2; a weak D match, TRBD2 (6 bases). The V end was cut by 0 bases, the J end by 5 bases, with 11 bases between. The germline gives CDR1 SGHNT, CDR2 YYREEE (reference sequence). The CDR3 length is 15 residues. The CDR3 nucleotides are TGTGCCAGCAGCTTGGCGGGGGTAGGGACCGGGGAGCTGTTTTTT. This codes for CASSLAGVGTGELFF. The variable domain in full, completed from reference TRBV5-4 and TRBJ2-2, reads ETGVTQSPTHLIKTRGQQVTLRCSSQSGHNTVSWYQQALGQGPQFIFQYYREEENGRGNFPPRFSGLQFPNYSSELNVNALELDDSALYLCASSLAGVGTGELFFGEGSRLTVL.

The rearrangement uses TRBV28 and TRBJ1-3, with D tentatively TRBD1 (5 bases). The germline V gene has CDR1 MDHEN and CDR2 SYDVKM. V was cut by 5 bases and J by 1 base, with 12 bases left in between. The CDR3 is 15 amino acids. As DNA, the CDR3 is TGTGCCAGCAGTGGGGGGTGGAAGTCTGGAAACACCATATATTTT. It translates to CASSGGWKSGNTIYF.

The chain has TRBV7-3 and TRBJ2-3; TRBD1 agrees at 8 bases. The CDR3 is 15 residues long. With V trimmed by 4 bases and J by 5 bases, 8 bases remained unmatched. Per germline, CDR1 SGHTA and CDR2 FQGTGA. The CDR3 protein is CASSYSGQGEDTQYF. In DNA, the CDR3 is TGTGCCAGCAGCTACTCAGGACAGGGTGAAGATACGCAGTATTTT.

The V gene is TRBV27, the J gene TRBJ2-7; TRBD2 matches 14 bases. After removal of 7 bases from V and 12 bases from J, the junction contained 11 bases not matched to a gene. Looked up from germline, CDR1 is MNHEY and CDR2 is SMNVEV (reference sequence). CDR3 length: 14 residues. The CDR3 DNA reads TGTGCCAGCAATATCCCCGGGACTAGCGGGAGTCTGTACTTC. It is translated as CASNIPGTSGSLYF.

The chain carries TRBV6-6 and TRBJ2-7, with 7 bases matching TRBD2. The CDR3 has 13 amino acids. V lost 6 bases and J lost 2; bases outside the gene matches: 4. Germline V gene lookup returns CDR1 MNHNY and CDR2 SVGAGI (reference sequence). CDR3 residues: CASRLADPYEQYF. Written as DNA, the CDR3 is TGTGCCAGCAGGCTAGCGGATCCCTACGAGCAGTACTTC.

This clone has only a few counts. The J gene is TRBJ2-4, the V gene TRBV7-7; D is perhaps TRBD2 (6 bases). V was clipped by 5 bases and J by 1 base, with 21 bases between them. This CDR3 is 18 amino acids long. The germline V gene has CDR1 SSHAT and CDR2 FNYEAQ (reference sequence). The DNA for the CDR3 is TGTGCCAGCAGCACCCGGGACTCTCGAAGGACGGCCAAAAACATTCAGTACTTC. As protein: CASSTRDSRRTAKNIQYF. The full variable domain, with the rest looked up from reference TRBV7-7 and TRBJ2-4, is GAGVSQSPRYKVTKRGQDVTLRCDPISSHATLYWYQQALGQGPEFLTYFNYEAQPDKSGLPSDRFSAERPEGSISTLTIQRTEQRDSAMYRCASSTRDSRRTAKNIQYFGAGTRLSVL.

V is TRBV28 and J is TRBJ2-7; 7 bases are a match to TRBD2. CDR3 size: 15 residues. Germline V gene sequence: CDR1 MDHEN, CDR2 SYDVKM. Trimming cost V 7 bases and J 4 bases; bases outside gene matches: 13. CDR3 coding DNA: TGTGCCAGCACCGCTCCGGGACTAATTCCATACGAGCAGTACTTC. This translates into CASTAPGLIPYEQYF. The variable domain in full, completed from reference TRBV28 and TRBJ2-7, reads DVKVTQSSRYLVKRTGEKVFLECVQDMDHENMFWYRQDPGLGLRLIYFSYDVKMKEKGDIPEGYSVSREKKERFSLILESASTNQTSMYLCASTAPGLIPYEQYFGPGTRLTVT.

A word on this clone: A read error may account for a junction end that differs from germline. This rearrangement joins TRBV29-1 to TRBJ2-5; 8 nucleotides agree with TRBD2. The length of the CDR3 is 11 residues. Germline lookup yields CDR1 SQVTM and CDR2 ANQGSEA. CDR3: CSENSGSSLHF. CDR3 coding DNA: TGCAGCGAAAACAGCGGGAGTAGTCTACACTTC.

The CDR3 here is CASSQWGSHQPQHF. The CDR3 coding sequence is TGTGCCAGCAGCCAGTGGGGCAGTCATCAGCCCCAGCATTTT. The rearrangement uses TRBV3-1 (or the pseudogene TRBV3-2) and TRBJ1-5; D possibly corresponds to TRBD1 (5 bases). V lost 3 bases and J lost 5, with 11 bases in between. From germline, CDR1 is LGHDT and CDR2 YNNKEL (reference sequence). The CDR3 is 14 amino acids.

This clone is a singleton in its sample. J is TRBJ2-7 and V is TRBV28; no definite D call. The CDR3 loop spans 14 amino acids. Germline V gives CDR1 MDHEN, CDR2 SYDVKM. V was trimmed by 6 bases and J by 4 bases, leaving 16 bases between them. DNA for the CDR3: TGTGCCAGCAGCCCCCGCCAGACGACTTACGAGCAGTACTTC. Translating gives CASSPRQTTYEQYF.

This clone was counted a few times. This chain connects TRBV18 to TRBJ2-2; TRBD2 might be the D (6 bases). Per the germline V gene, CDR1 is KGHSH and CDR2 is LQKENI. The ends were cut back, 4 bases at V and 4 bases at J, with 16 bases in the middle. The CDR3 loop spans 16 amino acids. The CDR3: CASSLQISGGTGELFF. The CDR3 coding sequence is TGTGCCAGCTCACTCCAAATCTCCGGGGGCACCGGGGAGCTGTTTTTT.

This chain uses TRBV29-1 with TRBJ2-5; unclear D gene. The CDR3 is 13 amino acids. From germline, CDR1 is SQVTM and CDR2 ANQGSEA. Trimming pared 1 base from V and 2 bases from J, leaving 8 bases between. CDR3 nucleotides: TGCAGCGTTGAAGGGCAGTCTCAAGAGACCCAGTACTTC. The encoded protein is CSVEGQSQETQYF.